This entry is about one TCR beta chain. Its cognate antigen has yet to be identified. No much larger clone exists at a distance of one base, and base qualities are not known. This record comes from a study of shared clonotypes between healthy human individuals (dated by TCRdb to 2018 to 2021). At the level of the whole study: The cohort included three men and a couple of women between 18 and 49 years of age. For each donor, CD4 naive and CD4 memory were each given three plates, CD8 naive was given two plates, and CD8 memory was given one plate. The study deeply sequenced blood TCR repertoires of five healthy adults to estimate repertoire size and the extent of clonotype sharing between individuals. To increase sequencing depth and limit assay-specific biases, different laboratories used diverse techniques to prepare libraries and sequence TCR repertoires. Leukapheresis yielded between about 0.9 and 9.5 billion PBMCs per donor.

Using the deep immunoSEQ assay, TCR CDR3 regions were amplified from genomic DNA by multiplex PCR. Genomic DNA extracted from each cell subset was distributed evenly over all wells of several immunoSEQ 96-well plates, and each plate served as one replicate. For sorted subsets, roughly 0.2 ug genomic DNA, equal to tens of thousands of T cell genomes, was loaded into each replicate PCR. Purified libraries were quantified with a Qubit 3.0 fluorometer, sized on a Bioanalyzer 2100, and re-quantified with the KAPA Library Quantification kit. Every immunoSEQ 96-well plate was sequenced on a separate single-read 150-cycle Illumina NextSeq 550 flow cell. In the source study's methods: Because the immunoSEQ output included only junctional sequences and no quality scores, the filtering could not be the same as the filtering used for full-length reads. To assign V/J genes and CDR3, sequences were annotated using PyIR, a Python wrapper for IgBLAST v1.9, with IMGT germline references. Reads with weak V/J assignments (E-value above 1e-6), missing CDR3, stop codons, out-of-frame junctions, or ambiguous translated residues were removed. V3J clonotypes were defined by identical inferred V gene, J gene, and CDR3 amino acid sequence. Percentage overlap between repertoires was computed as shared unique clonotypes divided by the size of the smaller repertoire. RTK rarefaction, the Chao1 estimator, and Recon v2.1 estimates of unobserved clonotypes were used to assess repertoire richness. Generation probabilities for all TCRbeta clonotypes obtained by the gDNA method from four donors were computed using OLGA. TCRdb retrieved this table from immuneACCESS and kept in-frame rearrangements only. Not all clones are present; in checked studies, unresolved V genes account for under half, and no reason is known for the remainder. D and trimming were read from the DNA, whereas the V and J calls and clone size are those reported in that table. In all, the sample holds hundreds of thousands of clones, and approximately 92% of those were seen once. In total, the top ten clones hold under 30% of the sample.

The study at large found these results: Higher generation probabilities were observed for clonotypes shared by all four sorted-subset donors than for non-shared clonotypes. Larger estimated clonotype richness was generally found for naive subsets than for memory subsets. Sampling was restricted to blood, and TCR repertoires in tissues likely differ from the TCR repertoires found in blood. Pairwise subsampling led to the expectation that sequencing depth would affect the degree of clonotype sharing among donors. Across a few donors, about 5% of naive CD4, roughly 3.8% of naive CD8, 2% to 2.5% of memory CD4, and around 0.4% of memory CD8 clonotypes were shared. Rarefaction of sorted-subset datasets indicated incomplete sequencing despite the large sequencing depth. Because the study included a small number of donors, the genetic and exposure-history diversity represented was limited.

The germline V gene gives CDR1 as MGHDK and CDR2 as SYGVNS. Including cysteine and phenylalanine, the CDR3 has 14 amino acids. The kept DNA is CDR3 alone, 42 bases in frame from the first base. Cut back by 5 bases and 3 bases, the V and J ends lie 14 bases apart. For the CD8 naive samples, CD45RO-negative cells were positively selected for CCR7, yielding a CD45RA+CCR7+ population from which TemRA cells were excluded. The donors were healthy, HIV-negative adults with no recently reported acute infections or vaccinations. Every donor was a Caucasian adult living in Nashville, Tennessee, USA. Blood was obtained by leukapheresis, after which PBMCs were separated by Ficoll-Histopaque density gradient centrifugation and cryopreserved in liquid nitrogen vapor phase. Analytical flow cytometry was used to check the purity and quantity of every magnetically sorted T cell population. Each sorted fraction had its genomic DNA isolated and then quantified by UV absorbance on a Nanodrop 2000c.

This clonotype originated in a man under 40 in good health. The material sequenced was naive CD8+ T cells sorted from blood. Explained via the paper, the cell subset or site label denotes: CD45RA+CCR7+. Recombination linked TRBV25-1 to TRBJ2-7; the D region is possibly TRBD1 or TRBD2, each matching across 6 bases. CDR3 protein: CASSPSGAYYEQYF. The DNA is TGTGCCAGCAGTCCCTCGGGGGCATACTACGAGCAGTACTTC.